The 21 T cell receptor beta chains presented below share a single source sample, sequenced in a study of tissue T cells after allogeneic stem cell transplantation. The assay was immunoSEQ multiplex PCR, and TCRdb's table has in-frame clones only and misses some. Seen here are roughly 7,200 clones, approximately 50% observed once, and the top ten hold 3.8%. The time point was: mouse harvest day 7 after allogeneic transplant. Tail vein injection delivered 10^7 T-cell-depleted bone marrow cells and 10^6 splenic CD5+ T cells. The sequencing input was gut tissue. These receptors all stem from a female BALB/c mouse given C57BL/6 T cells with graft-versus-host disease after an allogeneic hematopoietic cell transplant.

Concerning this clone itself: These gene names are mouse names. Read data end 1 residue before the CDR3 end; the end is taken from the germline J gene. The chain is built from TRBV26 and TRBJ2-4; TRBD2 matches at 9 bases. The germline V gene encodes CDR1 KGHPV and CDR2 FQNQEV (reference sequence). V lost 2 bases to trimming and J lost 0 bases; unmatched junction nucleotides: 3. The CDR3 is 16 residues long. CDR3 DNA, as far as it was read: TGTGCCAGCAGTCTGACTGGGGGGTCTAGTCAAAACACCTTGTAC. Protein sequence: CASSLTGGSSQNTLY. The full CDR3 sequence reads CASSLTGGSSQNTLYF.

A remark on this clone: Gene names and germline refer to mouse. The DNA ends 1 residue before the CDR3 does, and the rest of the CDR3 is filled in from the germline J gene. The chain employs TRBV23 and TRBJ2-4; the D segment call TRBD1 is taken from the table without a DNA check. Germline V CDR1 and CDR2: KGHTA, FQNQQP. The CDR3 extends over 13 amino acids. CDR3 amino acids: CSSSQPGKDTLYF. The CDR3 bases that were read are TGCTCCAGCAGTCAACCAGGGAAGGACACCTTGTAC. Drawing the rest from reference TRBV23 and TRBJ2-4, the complete variable domain is DAAVTQKPRYLIKMKGQEAEMKCIPEKGHTAVFWYQQKQSKELKFLIYFQNQQPLDQIDMVKERFSAVCPSSSLCSLGIRTCEAEDSALYLCSSSQPGKDTLYFGAGTRLSVL.

A word on this clone: The gene names given are mouse names. The observed sequence ends 1 residue before the CDR3 terminus, with the missing tail filled in from the germline J gene. V and J are TRBV12-1 and TRBJ2-5; D remains unclear. Trimming removed 4 bases from V and 1 base from J, with 8 bases in between. The CDR3 runs to 13 residues. The germline gives CDR1 SGHSN, CDR2 HYEKVE. CDR3 bases read: TGTGCCAGCTCCGAGTGGGACCAAGACACCCAGTAC. Protein: CASSEWDQDTQY. The CDR3 in full is CASSEWDQDTQYF.

This clone was seen only a few times. Germline and genes here are mouse. The read ends 1 residue shy of where the CDR3 ends; the end is completed using the germline J gene. The chain has TRBV19 and TRBJ1-4; 10 bases fit TRBD1. J gave up 6 bases and V 4 bases, and 6 bases lay outside the gene matches. Per germline, CDR1 FNHDT and CDR2 SITEND (reference sequence). The length of the CDR3 is 15 residues. Partial CDR3 DNA: TGTGCCAGCAGTCCTGACAGGGGGCGCGACGAAAGATTATTT. This sequence encodes CASSPDRGRDERLF. The whole CDR3 region reads CASSPDRGRDERLFF.

On this clone: Gene names are the mouse ones. The CDR3 extends 1 residue past the end of the read, so its final part is completed from the germline J gene. The chain carries TRBV3 and TRBJ2-1, with 11 bases fitting TRBD2. With 5 bases clipped from V and 1 base from J, the junction kept 1 base outside the gene matches. CDR1 SNHLY and CDR2 FYNGKV come from the germline V gene (reference sequence). The CDR3 spans 15 residues. The CDR3 DNA, read in part, is TGTGCCAGCAGCCGGGACTGGGGGAACTATGCTGAGCAGTTC. Amino acids: CASSRDWGNYAEQF. The whole CDR3 reads CASSRDWGNYAEQFF.

With respect to this clone: The germline and genes are mouse ones. The read terminates 1 residue ahead of where the CDR3 ends, so the germline J gene completes it. This chain uses TRBV19 with TRBJ2-1, with D perhaps TRBD1 (6 bases). V dropped 7 bases and J dropped 1 base, with 9 bases sitting between them. In germline, CDR1 is FNHDT, CDR2 SITEND (reference sequence). This CDR3 has 13 amino acids. The part of the CDR3 DNA that was read is TGTGCCAGCCCGGGACAAAACTATGCTGAGCAGTTC. Translation: CASPGQNYAEQF. The whole CDR3 protein reads CASPGQNYAEQFF.

Comments on this clone: Mouse names are used for the genes. Read sequence stops 1 residue before the CDR3 end, and the germline J gene provides the missing end. J is TRBJ2-7 and V is TRBV12-1; D might be TRBD1 (5 bases). Trimming took 3 bases from V and 1 from J, leaving 9 bases between them. The CDR3 covers 13 residues. Per germline, CDR1 SGHSN and CDR2 HYEKVE. The CDR3 bases that were read are TGTGCCAGCTCTTTCGGACAATCCTATGAACAGTAC. Its translation: CASSFGQSYEQY. The whole CDR3 sequence is CASSFGQSYEQYF.

This clone has just a few counts. The genes and germline here are from mouse. The read falls 1 residue short of the CDR3 end, and the missing part is taken from the germline J gene. The chain couples TRBV24 to TRBJ1-1; the D gene is possibly TRBD1 (6 bases). Trimming shortened V by 0 bases and J by 5 bases, and 13 bases separated the two germline ends. This CDR3 comprises 15 residues. The germline gives CDR1 KGHTA, CDR2 FRNEEI. This CDR3 is CASSLYGGWETEVFF. Incomplete CDR3 DNA: TGTGCCAGCAGTCTGTATGGGGGCTGGGAAACAGAAGTCTTC.

As regards this clone: Mouse names are used for the genes. The read ends 1 residue shy of where the CDR3 ends; the end is completed using the germline J gene. The rearrangement links TRBV16 to TRBJ2-2; D uncertain. CDR1 is SGHSA and CDR2 is FRNQAP in the germline V gene. V lost 3 bases and J 0 bases, leaving 5 bases between the germline ends. This CDR3 is 14 amino acids long. CDR3 bases read: TGTGCAAGCAGCTTTGCAACAAACACCGGGCAGCTCTAC. This sequence encodes CASSFATNTGQLY. The full CDR3 protein reads CASSFATNTGQLYF.

To note about this clone: Gene names denote mouse genes. The read terminates 1 residue before the CDR3 end, so the remaining end is supplied by the germline J gene. This chain joins TRBV16 and TRBJ1-1; 7 bases align to TRBD1. The J segment lost 0 bases and the V segment lost 4 bases, leaving 2 bases of the junction unmatched. This CDR3 spans 14 amino acids. Germline CDR1 is SGHSA and CDR2 is FRNQAP. CDR3 region: CASSSGTANTEVFF. The sequenced CDR3 bases are TGTGCAAGCAGCTCCGGGACAGCAAACACAGAAGTCTTC.

This clone came up a few times. Genes and germline are mouse. The read ends 1 residue early relative to the CDR3; the germline J gene fills the gap. This chain links TRBV19 with TRBJ2-1, with 8 bases aligning to TRBD2. The CDR3 is 14 residues long. Losses at the gene ends were 2 bases for V and 6 bases for J; bases not matched to a gene: 4. Germline assignment: CDR1 FNHDT and CDR2 SITEND (reference sequence). The CDR3 sequence is CASSMGGRFAEQFF. The covered CDR3 bases are TGTGCCAGCAGTATGGGGGGGCGCTTTGCTGAGCAGTTC.

As regards this clone: Gene names and germline refer to mouse. The read is 1 residue too short to cover the CDR3 end, so that end is filled in from the germline J gene. V usage is TRBV26 and J usage is TRBJ2-4, with a possible D match to TRBD1 (5 bases). CDR1 and CDR2 (germline): KGHPV, FQNQEV (reference sequence). CDR3 length: 13 residues. V was cut by 8 bases and J by 1 base, with 10 bases left in between. This CDR3 reads CASAREGQNTLYF. CDR3 bases read: TGTGCCAGCGCCAGGGAAGGTCAAAACACCTTGTAC.

Points on this clone: Any gene name here is a mouse gene name. The read ends 1 residue shy of where the CDR3 ends; the end is completed using the germline J gene. The gene calls are TRBV26 and TRBJ2-2; D not certain. This CDR3 contains 14 residues. Germline V gene sequence: CDR1 KGHPV, CDR2 FQNQEV (reference sequence). V was cut by 5 bases and J by 0 bases, with 7 bases left in between. CDR3 region: CASSAGTNTGQLYF. The CDR3 DNA, read in part, is TGTGCCAGCAGTGCCGGGACAAACACCGGGCAGCTCTAC.

This clone was seen a few times. Germline and genes: mouse. Read sequence stops 1 residue before the CDR3 end, and the germline J gene provides the missing end. J is TRBJ2-5 and V is TRBV12-2, with D unresolved. Trimming removed 0 bases from V and 2 bases from J, with 5 bases in between. Per germline, CDR1 SGHLS and CDR2 HYDKME. CDR3 length equals 13 residues. CDR3 sequence reads: CASSLGVQDTQYF. The CDR3 DNA, read in part, is TGTGCCAGCTCTCTCGGGGTCCAAGACACCCAGTAC.

Judged by abundance, this clone is medium-sized. Gene names are mouse gene names. The read ends 1 residue before the CDR3 terminus; that terminus is restored from the germline J gene. This chain joins TRBV19 and TRBJ2-7; D remains unclear. In germline, CDR1 is FNHDT, CDR2 SITEND (reference sequence). The CDR3 is 13 residues long. Trimming removed 0 bases from V and 4 bases from J, with 8 bases in between. The CDR3 sequence is CASSIGKLYEQYF. CDR3 DNA (partial): TGTGCCAGCAGTATAGGCAAACTTTATGAACAGTAC.

As for this clone: The gene names given are mouse names. Read data end 1 residue before the CDR3 end; the end is taken from the germline J gene. V usage is TRBV2 and J usage is TRBJ1-2; D is ambiguous. In germline, CDR1 is LGHNA, CDR2 YSYQKL. The CDR3 totals 15 residues. Trimming removed 0 bases from V and 4 bases from J, with 12 bases in between. The sequenced part of the CDR3 DNA is TGTGCCAGCAGCCAAGATCCGACATCCCCCTCCGACTACACC. Translating gives CASSQDPTSPSDYT. The whole CDR3 region reads CASSQDPTSPSDYTF. Based on the CDR3 plus reference TRBV2 and TRBJ1-2, the full variable domain is DPKIIQKPKYLVAVTGSEKILICEQYLGHNAMYWYRQSAKKPLEFMFSYSYQKLMDNQTASSRFQPQSSKKNHLDLQITALKPDDSATYFCASSQDPTSPSDYTFGSGTRLLVI.

About this clone itself: The genes and germline here are from mouse. The read is 1 residue too short to cover the CDR3 end, so that end is filled in from the germline J gene. This sequence joins TRBV20 and TRBJ2-7; D remains unclear. CDR1 GFQATS and CDR2 STVNSAI come from the germline V gene. The CDR3 runs 11 residues. V lost 6 bases, J lost 0 bases, and 6 bases lay in between. The covered CDR3 bases are TGTGGTGCCCGACACTCCTATGAACAGTAC. It encodes CGARHSYEQY. The CDR3, in full, reads CGARHSYEQYF.

Points on this clone: Here the gene names and germline are mouse. The read stops 1 residue short of the end of the CDR3; the missing end is completed from the germline J gene. The V call is TRBV13-1, the J call TRBJ2-3, with TRBD2 matching 8 bases. Germline CDR1 and CDR2: NSHNY and SYGAGN. The CDR3 totals 15 residues. Germline trimming cut 1 base from V and 1 base from J; bases unmatched to any gene: 2. Incomplete CDR3 DNA: TGTGCCAGCAGTGATCCCTGGGGGGGTGCAGAAACGCTGTAT. Amino acid sequence: CASSDPWGGAETLY. The CDR3 as a whole reads CASSDPWGGAETLYF.

Of note for this clone: Mouse gene names apply. The CDR3 is cut off 1 residue early in the read; its end comes from the germline J gene. This chain connects TRBV26 to TRBJ1-4; TRBD1 agrees at 8 bases. Trimming cost V 6 bases and J 7 bases; bases outside gene matches: 4. Germline CDR1 and CDR2: KGHPV and FQNQEV (reference sequence). The CDR3 sequence is 13 residues long. CDR3 amino acids: CASRYTGGERLFF. The sequenced part of the CDR3 DNA is TGTGCCAGCAGGTATACAGGGGGCGAAAGATTATTT.

A word on this clone: Gene names denote mouse genes. Read sequence stops 1 residue before the CDR3 end, and the germline J gene provides the missing end. The chain uses TRBV13-1 and TRBJ1-4, with 10 bases that match TRBD1. The length of the CDR3 is 14 residues. The germline V gene encodes CDR1 NSHNY and CDR2 SYGAGN. The ends lost 5 bases at V and 3 bases at J; junction bases unmatched: 1. The CDR3 protein is CASRGTGANERLFF. Partial CDR3 DNA: TGTGCCAGCAGAGGGACAGGGGCCAACGAAAGATTATTT.

With regard to this clone: The gene symbols are mouse symbols. The CDR3 here is CASSLGTGYNYAEQFF. Incomplete CDR3 DNA: TGTGCCAGCAGTCTCGGGACAGGGTATAACTATGCTGAGCAGTTC. The chain is built from TRBV26 and TRBJ2-1, with TRBD1 matching 9 bases. The read ends 1 residue early relative to the CDR3; the germline J gene fills the gap. J was trimmed by 0 bases and V by 3 bases; bases with no gene match: 3. Germline lookup yields CDR1 KGHPV and CDR2 FQNQEV (reference sequence). CDR3 length: 16 residues.